The present T cell receptor (beta chain) was sequenced within a study of blood T cell repertoires in COVID-19 (TCRdb year 2020). Regarding the complete study: Samples from collaborators originated in the United States, Italy and Spain and spanned both the acute and convalescent phases of COVID-19. The material from the prospective study consisted of cDNA or gDNA derived from T cells, B-cell-depleted T cells, or PBMCs. Subjects who had been exposed to COVID-19, were actively infected with it, or had recovered from it provided the deeply sampled blood TCRbeta repertoires that made up the dataset. The repertoires were released in a freely available public database meant as a resource for research on the immune response to SARS-CoV-2. The samples were drawn from two sources: the first 160 participants of the ongoing ImmuneRACE study, and 950 to 1,500 subjects contributed by 6 global collaborators. The sample metadata nearly always contained a de-identified subject ID, COVID-19 status, age in years and sex. Where available, HLA class I and class II types were obtained from metadata supplied by the sample provider rather than from assay-based typing. On the study overall, not on this receptor specifically: The amount of clinical and demographic metadata varied by source and participant and was provided uncurated.

Participants in the prospective study were enrolled through a virtual design, were aged about 18 to 89 years, and lived in 20 to 30 United States geographic areas. In the prospective study, participants were assigned to cohorts based on the clinical history participants reported in a screening survey and a study questionnaire. In the prospective study, whole blood, serum and a nasopharyngeal or oropharyngeal swab were collected from each participant by mobile phlebotomists. Prospective study participants could optionally give additional blood draws and questionnaires over an approximately two-month period. Prospective study blood samples were shipped either frozen or at room temperature before DNA extraction. CDR1 and CDR2 were assigned from the germline V gene as ENHRY and SYGVKD. There are 16 amino acids in the CDR3, from cysteine to phenylalanine inclusive. Solely the CDR3 DNA is kept, with 48 bases framed from the first base. V has 5 bases trimmed and J has 3 bases trimmed; junction bases matching no gene number 7.

TCRbeta CDR3 regions were amplified from genomic DNA by means of the immunoSEQ Assay, a bias-controlled multiplex PCR. The published analysis was carried out like this. The number of nucleated cells in each sample was estimated from the amplification of reference gene primers within the assay. To quantify the absolute abundance of each unique TCRbeta CDR3 rearrangement, sequence reads were collapsed and filtered. For each sample, productive Simpson clonality was calculated as the square root of Simpson's diversity index across productive rearrangements. TCRdb holds this immuneACCESS table with in-frame rearrangements only. Some clones are missing; in checked studies, unresolved V genes explain under half, and the rest has no known cause. V, J and clone size reflect that table, while D and trimming were determined from the DNA. This sample holds approximately 210,000 clones; 80% to 85% were observed only once. The ten largest account for about 8.9% of the sample.

Comments on this clone: What this receptor recognizes is not known. Qualities for individual bases were not recorded, and no much larger clone is one base off.

Sample: PBMCs or T cells enriched from blood (not recorded which). The receptor was derived from a woman between 45 and 60 years old with acute COVID-19. This chain is built from TRBV10-3 and TRBJ2-3; 11 central nucleotides agree with TRBD2. The nucleotide sequence is TGTGCCATCAGTCCGAATAGCGGGAGGGAAACAGATACGCAGTATTTT. Its translation is CAISPNSGRETDTQYF.